These 21 T cell receptor beta chains originate from one sample sequenced in a study of PD-1 blockade in classical Hodgkin lymphoma. Every patient relapsed after autologous stem cell transplantation, and brentuximab vedotin exposure varied. TCRdb's copy holds only in-frame clones and misses some; the assay was immunoSEQ multiplex PCR. In the table there are around 26,000 clones, roughly four fifths of which are singletons. The source material was peripheral blood mononuclear cells (PBMCs), sampled before the second cycle of nivolumab. These receptors all come from a human donor with classical Hodgkin lymphoma.

The V call is TRBV4-3, the J call TRBJ1-1; a weak D match, TRBD1 (6 bases). CDR1 and CDR2 (germline): LGHNA, YSLEER. Trimming took off 0 bases at V and 4 bases at J, with 12 bases between the two ends. The CDR3 is 15 amino acids. The CDR3 loop reads CASSQDQTTGTEAFF. The DNA for the CDR3 is TGCGCCAGCAGCCAAGACCAGACGACAGGCACTGAAGCTTTCTTT.

Concerning this clone: The junction differs from germline at one of its ends, possibly a read error. The chain uses TRBV6-5 and TRBJ2-7, with a possible D match to TRBD1 (8 bases). The CDR3 covers 13 residues. The germline gives CDR1 MNHEY, CDR2 SVGAGI. In nucleotides, the CDR3 is TGTGCCAGCAGTTCACACAGGGGGGGGCGGTTGAACTTC. Amino acid sequence: CASSSHRGGRLNF.

The V and J genes are TRBV4-3 and TRBJ2-6; D call uncertain. CDR1 and CDR2 (germline): LGHNA, YSLEER. This CDR3 spans 16 amino acids. V gave up 0 bases and J gave up 4 bases, with 10 bases separating them. The DNA of the CDR3 is TGCGCCAGCAGCCAAGATGGAAGAGTAGGGGCCAACGTCCTGACTTTC. Translated: CASSQDGRVGANVLTF.

This chain connects TRBV2 to TRBJ2-1, with 12 positions matching TRBD2. The V gene's germline CDR1 is SNHLY and CDR2 FYNNEI. This CDR3 has 15 amino acids. After removal of 5 bases from V and 5 bases from J, the junction contained 4 bases not matched to a gene. The CDR3 DNA is TGTGCCAGCAGTAAGACTAGCGGGGGAAACAATGAGCAGTTCTTC. Protein product: CASSKTSGGNNEQFF.

The rearrangement links TRBV23-1 to TRBJ1-3; TRBD1 is a possible D gene (6 bases). TRBV23-1 is noted as an ORF with a role that remains uncertain. V gave up 7 bases and J gave up 0 bases, with 13 bases separating them. This CDR3 spans 15 amino acids. The CDR3 region is CASTPIQGSGNTIYF. In nucleotides, the CDR3 is TGCGCCAGCACCCCTATACAGGGCTCTGGAAACACCATATATTTT.

The chain links TRBV7-9 to TRBJ2-7; D remains ambiguous. CDR1 is SEHNR, CDR2 FQNEAQ, per germline (reference sequence). There are 14 residues in the CDR3. With 5 bases removed from V and 4 bases from J, the gap between germline ends came to 15 bases. The DNA for the CDR3 is TGTGCCAGCAGCCCGATTACGACCCTTTACGAGCAGTACTTC. Translated, it gives CASSPITTLYEQYF.

The chain is built from TRBV7-8 and TRBJ2-3; no firm D call. There are 18 residues in the CDR3. Between the trimmed V and J ends, which lost 0 bases and 2 bases, there was a span of 18 bases. Germline V gene lookup returns CDR1 SGHVS and CDR2 FQNEAQ. CDR3 in amino acids: CASSLALIGRVVTDTQYF. The CDR3 coding sequence is TGTGCCAGCAGCTTAGCGCTAATAGGTCGGGTTGTCACAGATACGCAGTATTTT.

The count of this clone is one. This chain joins TRBV10-1 and TRBJ1-5, with TRBD1 matching 10 bases. Per the germline V gene, CDR1 is WNHNN and CDR2 is SYGVQD (reference sequence). V lost 5 bases, J lost 0 bases, and 10 bases stayed unmatched. There are 18 residues in the CDR3. The CDR3 DNA reads as TGCGCCAGCAGTCTTGGACAGGGGGGGGGCAATAGCAATCAGCCCCAGCATTTT. It codes for CASSLGQGGGNSNQPQHF.

The count of this clone is one. The CDR3 DNA is TGTGCCAGCAGTGCCGGGACTAGTGGCACAGATACGCAGTATTTT. Amino acid sequence: CASSAGTSGTDTQYF. The chain couples TRBV6-4 to TRBJ2-3; TRBD2 matches 8 bases. CDR1 is MRHNA, CDR2 SNTAGT, per germline. Trimming at V came to 4 bases and at J to 1 base, leaving 4 bases not matched to a gene. This CDR3 is built from 15 residues.

This sequence joins TRBV7-3 and TRBJ2-3; 8 positions match TRBD2. CDR3 length: 15 amino acids. V was clipped by 4 bases and J by 0 bases; unmatched bases: 3. Germline-derived CDR1 and CDR2 are SGHTA and FQGTGA. CDR3 sequence: CASSSLAGSTDTQYF. DNA of the CDR3: TGTGCCAGCAGCTCTCTAGCGGGCAGCACAGATACGCAGTATTTT.

The chain employs TRBV28 and TRBJ2-1; TRBD2 matches at 13 bases. Unmatched junction bases numbered 13, after V lost 5 bases and J lost 0 bases. Germline V gene lookup returns CDR1 MDHEN and CDR2 SYDVKM. The CDR3 has 20 residues. CDR3 sequence: CASSHPPGLAGSLSYNEQFF. The CDR3 nucleotides are TGTGCCAGCAGTCACCCTCCGGGACTAGCGGGGTCCCTCTCCTACAATGAGCAGTTCTTC.

V usage is TRBV13 and J usage is TRBJ1-2; D gene ambiguous. The germline CDR1 and CDR2 sequences are PRHDT and FYEKMQ (reference sequence). The ends were cut back, 5 bases at V and 3 bases at J, with 22 bases in the middle. The CDR3 extends over 17 amino acids. The CDR3 bases are TGTGCCAGCAGCCCCCTAGCCGAAGGGCGTCTCGACTATGGCTACACCTTC. It yields the protein CASSPLAEGRLDYGYTF.

The chain joins TRBV11-2 to TRBJ2-3; 14 bases fit TRBD2. The CDR3 consists of 17 residues. V lost 1 base to trimming and J lost 4 bases; unmatched junction nucleotides: 4. From germline, CDR1 is SGHAT and CDR2 FQNNGV. The CDR3 loop is CASSLGTSGGRADTQYF. DNA of the CDR3: TGTGCCAGCAGCTTAGGGACTAGCGGGGGGAGAGCAGATACGCAGTATTTT.

The gene calls are TRBV28 and TRBJ2-1, with unresolved D. Germline CDR1 is MDHEN and CDR2 is SYDVKM. V gave up 5 bases and J gave up 15 bases, with 17 bases separating them. The CDR3 covers 12 residues. As DNA, the CDR3 is TGTGCCAGCAGTCTCGCCCTGCTGAGCCCGTTCTTC. Its protein product is CASSLALLSPFF.

The rearrangement uses TRBV5-6 and TRBJ1-5, with D possibly TRBD1 on 5 matching bases. CDR3 length equals 13 residues. Germline V CDR1 and CDR2: SGHDT, YYEEEE. V gave up 1 base and J gave up 4 bases, with 6 bases separating them. CDR3 amino acids: CASSLSGNQPQHF. The DNA for the CDR3 is TGTGCCAGCAGCTTGTCAGGGAATCAGCCCCAGCATTTT.

The gene calls are TRBV2 and TRBJ2-1, with D possibly TRBD1 on 5 matching bases. The V gene lost 8 bases and the J gene lost 4 bases, with 18 bases spanning the gap. Germline CDR1 reads SNHLY; CDR2 reads FYNNEI. CDR3 size: 15 residues. The CDR3 loop is CASGRALDRYNEQFF. In DNA form, the CDR3 reads TGTGCCAGCGGAAGGGCCCTAGACAGATACAATGAGCAGTTCTTC.

This clone was counted once. CDR3: CASSLDEQFF. The CDR3 nucleotides read TGTGCCAGCAGTTTAGATGAGCAGTTCTTC. The chain combines TRBV28 with TRBJ2-1; D is unclear. The CDR3 spans 10 residues. The germline V gene encodes CDR1 MDHEN and CDR2 SYDVKM. V was pared by 2 bases and J by 8 bases, with 1 base between.

The chain couples TRBV7-9 to TRBJ2-2; 7 bases map to TRBD2. In germline, CDR1 is SEHNR, CDR2 FQNEAQ (reference sequence). Unmatched junction bases numbered 9, after V lost 5 bases and J lost 0 bases. This CDR3 comprises 17 residues. The CDR3 region is CASSPPPAGANTGELFF. The CDR3 DNA sequence: TGTGCCAGCAGCCCGCCCCCGGCGGGGGCGAACACCGGGGAGCTGTTTTTT.

The chain links TRBV6-1 to TRBJ2-6; possibly TRBD2 for D (7 bases). Germline V gene data show CDR1 as MNHNS and CDR2 as SASEGT. The CDR3 has 14 residues. The germline V and J ends were trimmed by 6 bases and 2 bases, with 8 bases remaining between them. CDR3: CASSGGPGANVLTF. The CDR3 DNA reads TGTGCCAGCAGCGGGGGGCCTGGGGCCAACGTCCTGACTTTC.

The chain has TRBV4-3 and TRBJ1-6, with TRBD1 matching 9 bases. Germline V gene data show CDR1 as LGHNA and CDR2 as YSLEER. The CDR3 is 13 residues long. V dropped 6 bases and J dropped 9; count of bases not matched to a gene: 3. CDR3 DNA: TGCGCCAGCAGTACAGGGGGCGGTTCACCCCTCCACTTT. It yields the protein CASSTGGGSPLHF.

The chain links TRBV4-3 to TRBJ1-4; a possible D gene is TRBD1 (5 bases). CDR1 and CDR2 (germline): LGHNA, YSLEER. V lost 0 bases, J lost 7 bases, and 15 bases lay in between. The CDR3 is made up of 16 amino acids. CDR3 DNA: TGCGCCAGCAGCCAAGAACACGACAGTGAGTCTGAAAAACTGTTTTTT. Protein: CASSQEHDSESEKLFF.